The clone carrying this T cell receptor (beta chain) was seen more than once but under ten times. Its target is not known. This record comes from a study of beta chain features in type 1 diabetes. Points from the study as a whole: Among patients with Type 1 diabetes, TCRB CDR3s were moderately but significantly shorter in every one of the four CD4+ subsets. Healthy donors had naive, central memory and Treg TCRB repertoires that appeared less similar than those seen among patients.

The authors reverse transcribed all of the isolated RNA, so sequencing captured expressed TCRB transcripts. Only in-frame clones appear in the TCRdb table, and some are missing; sequencing was by immunoSEQ multiplex PCR. The sample lists under 300,000 clones; roughly 17% were seen once. Sequenced material: naive CD4+ T cells from blood. The TCR comes from a man between 25 and 39 years old with type 1 diabetes.

This CDR3 is CASSPSTGSYEQFF. The CDR3 DNA reads as TGTGCCAGCAGCCCCTCGACCGGGTCCTATGAGCAGTTCTTC. The genes are TRBV5-4 and TRBJ2-1; D gene ambiguous. CDR1 SGHNT and CDR2 YYREEE come from the germline V gene (reference sequence). Trimming took off 4 bases at V and 8 bases at J, with 16 bases between the two ends. This CDR3 comprises 14 residues.